Shown below are 24 T cell receptor beta chains from a single sample sequenced in a study of T cell responses to AZD1222 COVID-19 vaccine. Method: immunoSEQ multiplex PCR; TCRdb's copy keeps in-frame clones and lacks some. The table shows about 83,000 clones, with 85% to 90% occurring only once. Sequencing used peripheral blood, obtained on day 0 of MenACWY control vaccination. The receptor set was obtained from an adult in good health.

V is TRBV10-3 and J is TRBJ2-1; tentatively, D is TRBD1 or TRBD2 (6 bases each). Germline V gene lookup returns CDR1 ENHRY and CDR2 SYGVKD. The CDR3 is made up of 14 amino acids. The V end lost 3 bases, the J end lost 10 bases, and 16 bases lay between the germline ends. CDR3 sequence reads: CAISERGDFREQFF. The CDR3 nucleotides read TGTGCCATCAGTGAAAGGGGGGACTTCCGGGAGCAGTTCTTC.

The rearrangement uses TRBV6-2 or TRBV6-3 and TRBJ1-1; D gene uncertain. The CDR3 extends over 13 amino acids. Germline V gene sequence: CDR1 MNHEY, CDR2 SVGEGT. V shed 6 bases and J shed 1 base, with 9 bases lying between them. DNA of the CDR3: TGTGCCAGCAGCCGATTCACGAACACTGAAGCTTTCTTT. Its translation is CASSRFTNTEAFF.

The chain recombines TRBV19 with TRBJ2-4; possibly TRBD2 for D (5 bases). The CDR3 spans 20 residues. Germline V CDR1 and CDR2: LNHDA, SQIVND (reference sequence). V lost 8 bases, J lost 3 bases, and 32 bases lay in between. Here the CDR3 reads CASSIRGPDGPFEFKNIQYF. The DNA of the CDR3 is TGTGCCAGTTCCATCCGAGGGCCGGACGGACCCTTTGAATTCAAAAACATTCAGTACTTC.

The genes are TRBV7-2 and TRBJ2-7; 10 positions match TRBD2. V shed 7 bases, J shed 7 bases, and the junction held 10 bases outside the gene matches. This CDR3 has 14 residues. Germline lookup yields CDR1 SGHTA and CDR2 FQGNSA. Here the CDR3 DNA reads TGTGCCAGCAATAAGCTAGCGGGAGAGGGTGAGCAGTACTTC. Protein product: CASNKLAGEGEQYF.

The rearrangement uses TRBV2 and TRBJ1-4, with TRBD1 matching 7 bases. Losses at the gene ends were 6 bases for V and 8 bases for J; bases not matched to a gene: 9. The CDR3 is 14 residues long. Germline CDR1 reads SNHLY; CDR2 reads FYNNEI. CDR3 in DNA: TGTGCCAGCAGGCTTACAGGGGTCGGAGAAAAACTGTTTTTT. Translating it yields CASRLTGVGEKLFF.

J is TRBJ1-2 and V is TRBV28, with 10 positions matching TRBD1. Germline values: CDR1 MDHEN, CDR2 SYDVKM. The J segment lost 8 bases and the V segment lost 6 bases, leaving 6 bases of the junction unmatched. The CDR3 is made up of 13 amino acids. The CDR3 nucleotides read TGTGCCAGCAGAGACAGGGGGCGAGGAGGCTACACCTTC. It is translated as CASRDRGRGGYTF.

This clone is medium-sized. The chain recombines TRBV10-2 with TRBJ2-7; 7 bases are a match to TRBD1. V trimming: 10 bases; J trimming: 6 bases; junction bases outside the gene matches: 9. Germline V gene data show CDR1 as WSHSY and CDR2 as SAAADI. The CDR3 runs 12 residues. The chain's CDR3 is CATRQGPGEQYF. CDR3 bases: TGCGCCACCCGACAGGGTCCTGGCGAGCAGTACTTC.

The chain has TRBV5-1 and TRBJ2-7; no definite D call. The CDR3 has 14 residues. Germline V gene lookup returns CDR1 SGHRS and CDR2 YFSETQ. V was shortened by 5 bases and J by 2 bases, with 14 bases between the two germline ends. The DNA of the CDR3 is TGCGCCAGCAGGTCAGGCGACGCGACCTACGAGCAGTACTTC. It encodes CASRSGDATYEQYF.

The chain has TRBV30 and TRBJ1-3; maybe TRBD1 (6 bases). CDR1 is GTSNPN, CDR2 SVGIG, per germline (reference sequence). Trimming pared 4 bases from V and 3 bases from J, leaving 10 bases between. The CDR3 contains 13 residues. This CDR3 is CAWTGQSGNTIYF. The CDR3 nucleotides read TGTGCCTGGACCGGACAGAGTGGAAACACCATATATTTT.

This clone was counted only a few times. The rearrangement links TRBV2 to TRBJ1-1; D not certain. Looked up from germline, CDR1 is SNHLY and CDR2 is FYNNEI. The CDR3 loop spans 14 amino acids. Trimming cost V 3 bases and J 1 base, with 9 bases left between them. The CDR3 is CASSDLYWNTEAFF. The CDR3 DNA sequence: TGTGCCAGCAGTGATCTGTATTGGAACACTGAAGCTTTCTTT.

This clone is termed medium-sized (0.01 to 0.1%). This rearrangement joins TRBV28 to TRBJ2-3, with D unresolved. Germline values: CDR1 MDHEN, CDR2 SYDVKM. The V gene lost 7 bases and the J gene lost 0 bases, with 14 bases spanning the gap. The CDR3 sequence is 15 residues long. The CDR3 nucleotides read TGTGCCAGCAATGCAGGCGATTCTAGCACAGATACGCAGTATTTT. Residues: CASNAGDSSTDTQYF.

The chain uses TRBV11-2 and TRBJ1-6, with 8 bases fitting TRBD1. CDR1 SGHAT and CDR2 FQNNGV come from the germline V gene. The CDR3 totals 16 residues. V shed 4 bases, J shed 7 bases, and the junction held 9 bases outside the gene matches. The CDR3: CASSSFGQGRNSPLHF. The CDR3 nucleotides are TGTGCCAGCAGCTCGTTCGGACAGGGTAGGAATTCACCCCTCCACTTT.

The genes are TRBV14 and TRBJ1-1; a possible D gene is TRBD1 (6 bases). Germline CDR1 reads SGHDN; CDR2 reads FVKESK. Trimming stripped 4 bases from V and 2 bases from J, with 14 bases between. The CDR3 spans 15 residues. CDR3 nucleotides: TGTGCCAGCAGCCCGTCACCGGGACACAACACTGAAGCTTTCTTT. The encoded protein is CASSPSPGHNTEAFF. Together with reference TRBV14 and TRBJ1-1, the CDR3 gives the full variable domain: EAGVTQFPSHSVIEKGQTVTLRCDPISGHDNLYWYRRVMGKEIKFLLHFVKESKQDESGMPNNRFLAERTGGTYSTLKVQPAELEDSGVYFCASSPSPGHNTEAFFGQGTRLTVV.

V and J are TRBV5-1 and TRBJ2-3; D assignment may be TRBD1 or TRBD2 (5 bases each). Trimming cost V 3 bases and J 2 bases, with 10 bases left between them. CDR3 length equals 14 residues. Germline-derived CDR1 and CDR2 are SGHRS and YFSETQ. The CDR3 here is CASSSGPPTDTQYF. The CDR3 bases are TGCGCCAGCAGCTCGGGACCTCCCACAGATACGCAGTATTTT.

J is TRBJ1-2 and V is TRBV28; D call uncertain. The CDR3 has 13 amino acids. The V and J ends lost 9 bases and 6 bases respectively, with 17 bases between them. Per germline, CDR1 MDHEN and CDR2 SYDVKM. CDR3 sequence reads: CASARAGPNGYTF. CDR3 bases: TGTGCCAGTGCCCGAGCCGGACCCAATGGCTACACCTTC.

The genes are TRBV18 and TRBJ1-1, with a possible D match to TRBD1 (6 bases). Germline-derived CDR1 and CDR2 are KGHSH and LQKENI. CDR3 size: 16 residues. Trimming left V 1 base short and J 3 bases short, with 15 bases between. This chain's CDR3 is CASSPLEGGGDTEAFF. The DNA of the CDR3 is TGTGCCAGCTCACCACTAGAGGGGGGTGGAGACACTGAAGCTTTCTTT.

The V and J genes are TRBV7-8 and TRBJ2-3, with TRBD2 matching 12 bases. V shed 6 bases and J 6 bases; nucleotides not matched to a gene: 10. The CDR3 is made up of 16 amino acids. Germline V gene sequence: CDR1 SGHVS, CDR2 FQNEAQ. CDR3 region: CASRARLAGVADTQYF. For the CDR3, the DNA is TGTGCCAGCAGAGCACGACTAGCGGGAGTTGCGGATACGCAGTATTTT.

The chain has TRBV28 and TRBJ2-7, with 7 bases fitting TRBD2. The CDR3 is 15 amino acids. Losses at the gene ends were 4 bases for V and 4 bases for J; bases not matched to a gene: 10. Per the germline V gene, CDR1 is MDHEN and CDR2 is SYDVKM. The CDR3 DNA is TGTGCCAGCAGTTCGGTAGGGTCGGGGGGTTACGAGCAGTACTTC. Residues: CASSSVGSGGYEQYF. Full variable domain (missing parts from reference TRBV28 and TRBJ2-7): DVKVTQSSRYLVKRTGEKVFLECVQDMDHENMFWYRQDPGLGLRLIYFSYDVKMKEKGDIPEGYSVSREKKERFSLILESASTNQTSMYLCASSSVGSGGYEQYFGPGTRLTVT.

The chain is built from TRBV30 and TRBJ2-2, with D possibly being TRBD1 (6 bases). The germline gives CDR1 GTSNPN, CDR2 SVGIG (reference sequence). This CDR3 has 14 residues. Between the trimmed V and J ends, which lost 3 bases and 1 base, there was a span of 9 bases. The CDR3 reads CAWRMTGNTGELFF. The CDR3 region has the DNA TGTGCCTGGAGGATGACAGGGAACACCGGGGAGCTGTTTTTT.

The chain recombines TRBV30 with TRBJ2-1; tentatively, D is TRBD1 (7 bases). The V gene's germline CDR1 is GTSNPN and CDR2 SVGIG (reference sequence). The CDR3 covers 13 residues. Trimming took off 5 bases at V and 7 bases at J, with 15 bases between the two ends. The CDR3 nucleotides read TGTGCCTGGGCGGGACAGCGGCATAATGAGCAGTTCTTC. This encodes CAWAGQRHNEQFF.

V gene TRBV7-9 combines with J gene TRBJ1-4; TRBD1 agrees at 9 bases. The germline CDR1 and CDR2 sequences are SEHNR and FQNEAQ (reference sequence). The V gene end was trimmed by 3 bases and the J gene end by 7 bases; junction bases not matched to a gene: 3. The CDR3 runs 14 residues. CDR3 sequence: CASSFRTGAEKLFF. The CDR3 DNA is TGTGCCAGCAGCTTTAGGACAGGGGCTGAAAAACTGTTTTTT.

This sequence joins TRBV28 and TRBJ2-7, with TRBD2 matching over 8 bases. Germline-derived CDR1 and CDR2 are MDHEN and SYDVKM. The V and J ends lost 1 base and 5 bases, in that order; junction bases with no gene match: 4. CDR3 size: 14 residues. The CDR3: CASSLSGGLHEQYF. The DNA of the CDR3 is TGTGCCAGCAGTTTATCGGGGGGGCTCCACGAGCAGTACTTC.

The chain uses TRBV10-3 and TRBJ1-3; tentatively, D is TRBD1 (5 bases). The CDR3 runs to 15 residues. Germline V lookup: CDR1 ENHRY, CDR2 SYGVKD. Between the trimmed V and J ends, which lost 0 bases and 3 bases, there was a span of 9 bases. In nucleotides, the CDR3 is TGTGCCATCAGTGAGTCGGGGCAGAATGGAAACACCATATATTTT. Encoded protein: CAISESGQNGNTIYF.

This clone has only a few counts. The J gene is TRBJ2-7, the V gene TRBV5-4; 7 bases are a match to TRBD2. J was trimmed by 4 bases and V by 4 bases; bases with no gene match: 8. The CDR3 is 14 amino acids. In germline, CDR1 is SGHNT, CDR2 YYREEE (reference sequence). As DNA, the CDR3 is TGTGCCAGCAGCCCTGTCGGGGGGTCGTACGAGCAGTACTTC. It codes for CASSPVGGSYEQYF.